Sequencing of this TCR beta chain was carried out in a study of blood T cell repertoires in COVID-19. Germline CDR1 is SGHTA and CDR2 is FQGNSA. CDR3 length equals 13 residues. After removal of 5 bases from V and 6 bases from J, the junction contained 4 bases not matched to a gene. In the source study's methods: Amplification with reference gene primers provided the estimates of nucleated cell counts. Assay used: immunoSEQ multiplex PCR; TCRdb lists only in-frame clones, some missing. V, J and clone size derive from that table, while D and trimming were established from the DNA sequence. The table lists about 150,000 clones, about four fifths of them singletons, with 25% to 30% in the top ten.

The receptor was isolated from an older woman with acute or convalescent COVID-19. V is TRBV7-2 and J is TRBJ2-1, with 7 bases identical to TRBD1. The sequenced material came from peripheral blood. The CDR3 here is CASSAGTVNEQFF. CDR3 sequence (DNA): TGTGCCAGCAGCGCAGGGACAGTCAATGAGCAGTTCTTC.